The 5 T cell receptor beta chains below were found in one sample sequenced in a study of neurological immune-mediated disorders. TCRdb independently ran MiXCR on the 5' RACE reads; one entry per CDR3 protein. The sample has around 33,000 distinct CDR3 sequences; under 25% are singletons. The sample was CD4+ T cells from blood. These receptors came from a man in his fifties with HTLV-1-associated myelopathy (HAM/TSP).

In its sample, this clonotype was seen a few times. The CDR3 protein is CASSVFSGELFF. Here the CDR3 DNA reads TGTGCCAGCAGTGTATTCTCCGGGGAGCTGTTTTTT. The chain employs TRBV5-5 and TRBJ2-2, with no clear D. CDR3 size: 12 residues. Trimming removed 5 bases at V and 6 bases at J, with 8 bases between. Looked up from germline, CDR1 is SGHKS and CDR2 is YYEKEE (reference sequence).

This clonotype occurred many times. The chain joins TRBV10-3 to TRBJ1-3; tentative D call: TRBD1 (6 bases). The CDR3 totals 15 residues. V was pared by 4 bases and J by 0 bases, with 10 bases between. CDR1 is ENHRY and CDR2 is SYGVKD in the germline V gene. As DNA, the CDR3 is TGTGCCATCAGTGGTGACAGGAACTCTGGAAACACCATATATTTT. This sequence encodes CAISGDRNSGNTIYF.

This clonotype was detected many times. V gene TRBV5-1 combines with J gene TRBJ1-1, with a weak D call TRBD1 (5 bases). In germline, CDR1 is SGHRS, CDR2 YFSETQ. This CDR3 has 16 amino acids. Trimming took off 0 bases at V and 1 base at J, with 13 bases between the two ends. Here the CDR3 DNA reads TGCGCCAGCAGCTTGGTCACTGGGACTGGGAACACTGAAGCTTTCTTT. Translation: CASSLVTGTGNTEAFF.

This clonotype was seen a handful of times. The chain's CDR3 is CSAPRLEPRDTQYF. The CDR3 coding sequence is TGCAGTGCCCCGAGACTAGAACCAAGAGATACGCAGTATTTT. The chain recombines TRBV20-1 with TRBJ2-3; maybe TRBD2 (6 bases). This CDR3 is built from 14 residues. Deletions cut 6 bases from V and 5 bases from J, with 18 bases between. The germline V gene has CDR1 DFQATT and CDR2 SNEGSKA (reference sequence).

This chain connects TRBV5-6 to TRBJ2-3; D not certain. CDR1 and CDR2 from the germline V gene are SGHDT and YYEEEE. The CDR3 length is 13 residues. The ends were cut back, 1 base at V and 4 bases at J, with 7 bases in the middle. CDR3 nucleotide sequence: TGTGCCAGCAGCTTGCTTCAGGCAGATACGCAGTATTTT. Protein sequence: CASSLLQADTQYF.